This TCR beta chain is drawn from a study of control samples from healthy donors and cancer patients. Sequencing used immunoSEQ multiplex PCR; TCRdb keeps in-frame clones, though not all of them. The sample carries roughly 45,000 clones, around 85% recorded once. CDR3 length: 15 residues. V was pared by 7 bases and J by 5 bases, with 20 bases between. Germline CDR1 is SGHNT and CDR2 is YENEEA. In its sample, this clone was seen once. The V gene is TRBV11-3, the J gene TRBJ2-5; TRBD1 might be the D (8 bases). The sequencing input was PBMCs. The sequence came from a woman aged 45-59 years with lung cancer. The CDR3 protein is CASTPGQGGSETQYF. CDR3 coding DNA: TGTGCCAGCACCCCCGGACAGGGAGGGAGTGAGACCCAGTACTTC.